A selection of T cell receptor beta chains follows, all from one sample in a study of PD-1 blockade in classical Hodgkin lymphoma. The repertoire was sequenced with immunoSEQ multiplex PCR; TCRdb's copy has only in-frame clones and lacks some. The table shows approximately 150,000 clones, with around 84% occurring only once. Sequencing used peripheral blood mononuclear cells (PBMCs), obtained before the second cycle of nivolumab. Receptors originate from a human donor with classical Hodgkin lymphoma. CDR3s include the opening cysteine and the closing phenylalanine or tryptophan. The order of the fields is V gene, J gene, D gene, CDR3 length, clone size, CDR3 DNA, CDR3 protein. The D gene is left open where the match is weak. Only part of the rows carry a size: once, few, many, or a class if the clone is expanded.

TRBV18	TRBJ2-1	.	12	.	TGTGCCAGCTCCCCCGGTGGGTATGAGCAGTTCTTC	CASSPGGYEQFF
TRBV5-8	TRBJ2-5	.	14	.	TGTGCCACCCGGGAGACTAGTGTTCAAGAGACCCAGTACTTC	CATRETSVQETQYF
TRBV10-1	TRBJ1-1	.	16	.	TGCGCCAGTGAAAAGGACGGTTTTTTAATGAACACTGAAGCTTTCTTT	CASEKDGFLMNTEAFF
TRBV5-1	TRBJ2-5	TRBD2	17	.	TGCGCCAGCAGCTTGGCTGTTTCTAGCGGGAGTGGAGAGACCCAGTACTTC	CASSLAVSSGSGETQYF
TRBV7-9	TRBJ1-4	TRBD1	14	few	TGTGCCAGCAGCCAGACAGGGGGTAATGAAAAACTGTTTTTT	CASSQTGGNEKLFF
TRBV7-3	TRBJ2-3	TRBD2	18	many	TGTGCCAGCAGCTTAAGGGGACTAGCCGGTCTTGGGGGAGATACGCAGTATTTT	CASSLRGLAGLGGDTQYF
TRBV6-6	TRBJ2-5	TRBD1	15	.	TGTGCCAGCAGTTACACGGGACAGGGGCAAGAGACCCAGTACTTC	CASSYTGQGQETQYF
TRBV2	TRBJ2-3	.	14	.	TGTGCCAGCACGATGGTGCGGGCGGCAGATACGCAGTATTTT	CASTMVRAADTQYF
TRBV27	TRBJ1-5	TRBD1	18	.	TGTGCCAGCAGTTTATCGCGACAGGGCGCGTATAGCAATCAGCCCCAGCATTTT	CASSLSRQGAYSNQPQHF
TRBV5-1	TRBJ2-3	TRBD1	14	.	TGCGCCAGCAGCCCCGGGACAGGGGGCGACGCGCAGTATTTT	CASSPGTGGDAQYF